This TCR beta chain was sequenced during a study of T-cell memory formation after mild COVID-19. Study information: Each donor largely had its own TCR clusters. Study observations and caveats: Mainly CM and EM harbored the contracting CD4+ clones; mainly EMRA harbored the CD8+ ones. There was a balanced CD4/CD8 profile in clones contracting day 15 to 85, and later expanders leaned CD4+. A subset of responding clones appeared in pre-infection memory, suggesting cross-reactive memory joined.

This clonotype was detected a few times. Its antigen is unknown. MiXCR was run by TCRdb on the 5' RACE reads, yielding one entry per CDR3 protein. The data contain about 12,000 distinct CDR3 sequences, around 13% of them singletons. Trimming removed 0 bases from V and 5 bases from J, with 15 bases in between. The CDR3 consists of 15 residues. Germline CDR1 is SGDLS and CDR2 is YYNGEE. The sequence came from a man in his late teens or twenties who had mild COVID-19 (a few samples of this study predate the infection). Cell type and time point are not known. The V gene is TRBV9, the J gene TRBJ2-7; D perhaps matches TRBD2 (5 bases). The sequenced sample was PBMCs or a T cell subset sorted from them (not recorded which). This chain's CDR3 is CASSVGGSSLHEQYF. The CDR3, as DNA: TGTGCCAGCAGCGTAGGAGGGTCCTCCCTCCACGAGCAGTACTTC.